The 22 T cell receptor beta chains below come from one sample, sequenced in a study of regulatory T cells in long-lasting Graves disease. Time point: persistent/refractory GD, antithyroid drugs over 5 years with positive TRAb. Construction of the TCR library relied on RNA isolated from PBMCs. iRepertoire HTBI primers and Arm-PCR of CDR3 regions built TCR beta libraries. TCRdb itself ran the multiplex PCR reads through MiXCR, one entry per CDR3 protein. Here the sample spans about 340,000 distinct CDR3 sequences, about 20% being singletons. The specimen comprised peripheral blood mononuclear cells (PBMCs), sampled when the disease was refractory, from a patient treated with antithyroid drugs. The source is a female donor with Graves disease.

This clonotype was recorded a few times. The chain recombines TRBV7-8 with TRBJ1-5; D is undetermined. CDR1 is SGHVS and CDR2 is FQNEAQ in the germline V gene. V was cut by 5 bases and J by 5 bases, with 7 bases left in between. This CDR3 spans 12 amino acids. For the CDR3, the DNA is TGTGCCAGCAGCGCCAGTTATCAGCCCCAGCATTTT. Its translation is CASSASYQPQHF.

Comments on this clonotype: One base away lies a much larger clone, so this may be a sequencing read error. The V gene is TRBV3-1, the J gene TRBJ1-1, with no clear D. V was trimmed by 3 bases and J by 3 bases, leaving 11 bases between them. The CDR3 contains 14 residues. Per germline, CDR1 LGHDT and CDR2 YNNKEL (reference sequence). CDR3 in amino acids: CASSQCMQDTEAFF. In DNA, the CDR3 is TGTGCCAGCAGCCAGTGTATGCAGGACACTGAAGCTTTCTTT.

With regard to this clonotype: The junction and the germline gene differ at one end; a read error may be behind it. The rearrangement links TRBV7-9 to TRBJ1-5; D unresolved. Germline V gene data show CDR1 as SEHNR and CDR2 as FQNEAQ (reference sequence). CDR3 length equals 15 residues. The CDR3 here is CVSSLGGSGNQPQHF. The CDR3 DNA is TGTGTCAGCAGCTTAGGAGGTAGTGGCAATCAGCCCCAGCATTTT.

The V and J genes are TRBV20-1 and TRBJ2-7, with TRBD2 as a possible D gene (6 bases). Trimming shortened V by 0 bases and J by 1 base, and 13 bases separated the two germline ends. This CDR3 has 15 residues. The V gene's germline CDR1 is DFQATT and CDR2 SNEGSKA (reference sequence). The CDR3 spells CSARDHWLASYEQYF. Written as DNA, the CDR3 is TGCAGTGCTAGAGATCACTGGCTAGCGTCCTACGAGCAGTACTTC.

The genes are TRBV27 and TRBJ2-5, with a possible D match to TRBD1 (5 bases). The germline gives CDR1 MNHEY, CDR2 SMNVEV (reference sequence). V was shortened by 2 bases and J by 4 bases, with 23 bases between the two germline ends. This CDR3 region has 18 residues. CDR3: CASSLRGIRSVPAETQYF. In DNA, the CDR3 is TGTGCCAGCAGTTTAAGGGGAATAAGGAGCGTTCCGGCAGAGACCCAGTACTTC.

There are a few counts of this clonotype. The rearrangement uses TRBV18 and TRBJ2-7, with 10 bases aligning to TRBD1. CDR3 length equals 16 residues. In germline, CDR1 is KGHSH, CDR2 LQKENI. V was clipped by 4 bases and J by 2 bases; unmatched bases: 8. CDR3 region: CASSRKTGGFAYEQYF. Here the CDR3 DNA reads TGTGCCAGCTCACGAAAGACAGGGGGCTTTGCCTACGAGCAGTACTTC.

This rearrangement joins TRBV4-1 to TRBJ2-7, with TRBD1 matching 7 bases. CDR3 length: 19 amino acids. V lost 3 bases to trimming and J lost 7 bases; unmatched junction nucleotides: 24. Germline values: CDR1 MGHRA, CDR2 YSYEKL. CDR3 DNA: TGCGCCAGCAGCCAGCTTCCGGGACAGTCCGGTCTGGGATCTTGGGAGCAGTACTTC. Translating it yields CASSQLPGQSGLGSWEQYF.

This clonotype was counted between two and nine times. The chain uses TRBV5-1 and TRBJ2-6; D gene ambiguous. The germline CDR1 and CDR2 sequences are SGHRS and YFSETQ. The CDR3 loop spans 15 amino acids. Trimming took 0 bases from V and 4 from J, leaving 8 bases between them. The CDR3 reads CASSLVPSGANVLTF. The DNA for the CDR3 is TGCGCCAGCAGCTTGGTGCCTTCAGGGGCCAACGTCCTGACTTTC.

The sample holds many counts of this clonotype. This sequence joins TRBV20-1 and TRBJ2-5; D is ambiguous. Trimming stripped 5 bases from V and 5 bases from J, with 18 bases between. Germline CDR1 and CDR2: DFQATT and SNEGSKA (reference sequence). The CDR3 loop spans 14 amino acids. The CDR3 is CSACPGSSTETQYF. The CDR3 DNA follows: TGCAGTGCTTGCCCCGGGTCTTCGACGGAGACCCAGTACTTC.

This clonotype was detected many times. The chain employs TRBV7-9 and TRBJ1-4; 8 bases line up with TRBD1. The V segment lost 7 bases and the J segment 5 bases; nucleotides outside the gene matches: 6. Germline lookup yields CDR1 SEHNR and CDR2 FQNEAQ (reference sequence). The CDR3 extends over 14 amino acids. The CDR3 DNA is TGTGCCAGCACCGACCGGGACAGGAATGAAAAACTGTTTTTT. It translates to CASTDRDRNEKLFF.

In its sample, this clonotype was seen a few times. The chain joins TRBV6-2 or TRBV6-3 to TRBJ2-7, with D maybe TRBD1 (7 bases). The CDR3 runs to 14 residues. CDR1 is MNHEY, CDR2 SVGEGT, per germline. V lost 7 bases and J lost 10, with 23 bases in between. This CDR3 reads CASTGGGSLRVQYF. The CDR3 nucleotides read TGTGCCAGCACAGGGGGAGGTTCCCTACGAGTTCAGTACTTC.

This clonotype was counted between two and nine times. The J gene is TRBJ1-6, the V gene TRBV18; D is perhaps TRBD1 (5 bases). CDR1 and CDR2 (germline): KGHSH, LQKENI. The CDR3 sequence is 14 residues long. The ends were cut back, 2 bases at V and 7 bases at J, with 9 bases in the middle. For the CDR3, the DNA is TGTGCCAGCTCACCAGAGAGGGGCAATTCACCCCTCCACTTT. It translates to CASSPERGNSPLHF.

This clonotype was observed many times. The chain uses TRBV28 and TRBJ1-1, with a possible D match to TRBD1 (6 bases). The CDR3 totals 13 residues. Trimming stripped 6 bases from V and 4 bases from J, with 12 bases between. Germline CDR1 reads MDHEN; CDR2 reads SYDVKM. The CDR3 reads CASSPMGATEAFF. The CDR3 DNA follows: TGTGCCAGCAGCCCTATGGGGGCCACTGAAGCTTTCTTT.

This clonotype was observed a handful of times. The V gene is TRBV25-1, the J gene TRBJ1-3; no clear D. V was shortened by 0 bases and J by 2 bases, with 8 bases between the two germline ends. This CDR3 comprises 15 residues. Germline loops: CDR1 MGHDK, CDR2 SYGVNS. CDR3 protein: CASSEYGSAGNTIYF. For the CDR3, the DNA is TGTGCCAGCAGTGAATATGGCTCTGCTGGAAACACCATATATTTT.

Many counts were recorded for this clonotype. V is TRBV6-5 and J is TRBJ1-2; a weak D match, TRBD1 (5 bases). This CDR3 is 16 amino acids long. Between the trimmed V and J ends, which lost 4 bases and 4 bases, there was a span of 19 bases. Germline CDR1 MNHEY, CDR2 SVGAGI. The CDR3 spells CASSFAVGRGAYGYTF. The CDR3 DNA follows: TGTGCCAGCAGTTTCGCGGTCGGGCGAGGGGCCTATGGCTACACCTTC.

In its sample, this clonotype was seen a few times. The chain is built from TRBV24-1 and TRBJ1-1, with a possible D match to TRBD1 (5 bases). Germline V CDR1 and CDR2: KGHDR, SFDVKD. V lost 5 bases and J lost 0, with 9 bases in between. This CDR3 region has 14 residues. DNA of the CDR3: TGTGCCACCAGTGGTCAGGGTTTGAACACTGAAGCTTTCTTT. As protein: CATSGQGLNTEAFF.

The chain employs TRBV10-1 and TRBJ2-1; TRBD2 matches 12 bases. Trimming at V came to 6 bases and at J to 0 bases, leaving 12 bases not matched to a gene. Germline V gene data show CDR1 as WNHNN and CDR2 as SYGVQD (reference sequence). This CDR3 region has 19 residues. The CDR3, as DNA: TGCGCCAGCAGGAAGCTAGCGGGAGGGCCGACAAGCTCCTACAATGAGCAGTTCTTC. This translates into CASRKLAGGPTSSYNEQFF.

V is TRBV28 and J is TRBJ2-3; no clear D. Germline V gene data show CDR1 as MDHEN and CDR2 as SYDVKM. CDR3 size: 15 residues. V lost 7 bases to trimming and J lost 0 bases, with 14 bases between them. This CDR3 is CASTPPQLSTDTQYF. Written as DNA, the CDR3 is TGTGCCAGCACTCCCCCCCAACTTAGCACAGATACGCAGTATTTT.

The genes are TRBV19 and TRBJ1-5, with D possibly TRBD1 on 5 matching bases. Trimming took off 4 bases at V and 3 bases at J, with 13 bases between the two ends. CDR3 length: 15 residues. Germline CDR1 and CDR2: LNHDA and SQIVND (reference sequence). CDR3 sequence: CASSRGGRPNQPQHF. The CDR3 nucleotides are TGTGCCAGTAGTAGGGGGGGAAGGCCCAATCAGCCCCAGCATTTT.

In this sample, this clonotype turned up a few times. One base away lies a much larger clone, so this may be a sequencing read error. V usage is TRBV20-1 and J usage is TRBJ1-5, with a tentative D call TRBD1 (6 bases). The length of the CDR3 is 14 residues. CDR1 DFQATT and CDR2 SNEGSKA come from the germline V gene (reference sequence). The CDR3 coding sequence is TGCAATGCTCAGGGGTTGGGGCTCAATCAGCCCCAGCATTTT. This translates into CNAQGLGLNQPQHF.

The rearrangement joins TRBV7-9 to TRBJ2-3; the D gene is possibly TRBD2 (6 bases). V was shortened by 4 bases and J by 1 base, with 15 bases between the two germline ends. The CDR3 has 16 amino acids. The germline V gene has CDR1 SEHNR and CDR2 FQNEAQ (reference sequence). For the CDR3, the DNA is TGTGCCAGCAGCTCACCCCTCTGGGGGGGCACAGATACGCAGTATTTT. Translating it yields CASSSPLWGGTDTQYF.

This clonotype turned up a few times. The CDR3 region has the DNA TGCGCCAGCAGCCAAGGAGGGGGCAGGTCCAAAAACATTCAGTACTTC. Translated, it gives CASSQGGGRSKNIQYF. The rearrangement uses TRBV4-1 and TRBJ2-4, with 7 positions matching TRBD1. Germline V gene data show CDR1 as MGHRA and CDR2 as YSYEKL. The trim removed 1 base at V and 2 bases at J, leaving 5 bases unmatched. The CDR3 totals 16 residues.